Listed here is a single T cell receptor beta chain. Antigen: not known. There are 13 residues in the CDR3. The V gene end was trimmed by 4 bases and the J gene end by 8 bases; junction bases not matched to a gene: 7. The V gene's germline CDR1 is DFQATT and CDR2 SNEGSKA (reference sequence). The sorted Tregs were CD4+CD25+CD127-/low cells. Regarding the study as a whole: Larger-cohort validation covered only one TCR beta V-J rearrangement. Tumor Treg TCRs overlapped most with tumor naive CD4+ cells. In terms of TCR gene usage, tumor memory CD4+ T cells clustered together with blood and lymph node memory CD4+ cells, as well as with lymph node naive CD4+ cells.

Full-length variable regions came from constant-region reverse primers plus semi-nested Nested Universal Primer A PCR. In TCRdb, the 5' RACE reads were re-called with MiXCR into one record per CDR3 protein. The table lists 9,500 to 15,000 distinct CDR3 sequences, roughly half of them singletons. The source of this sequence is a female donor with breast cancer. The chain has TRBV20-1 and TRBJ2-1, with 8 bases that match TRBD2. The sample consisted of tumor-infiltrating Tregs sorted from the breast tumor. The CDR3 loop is CSATRLTSDEQFF. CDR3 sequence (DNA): TGCAGTGCTACCAGACTGACTAGCGATGAGCAGTTCTTC.